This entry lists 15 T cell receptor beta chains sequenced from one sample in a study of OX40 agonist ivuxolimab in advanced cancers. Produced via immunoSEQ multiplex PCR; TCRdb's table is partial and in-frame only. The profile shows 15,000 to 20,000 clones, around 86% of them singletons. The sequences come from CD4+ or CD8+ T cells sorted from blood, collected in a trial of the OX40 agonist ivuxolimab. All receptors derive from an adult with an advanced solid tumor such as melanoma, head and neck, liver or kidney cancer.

CDR3 DNA: TGTGCCAGTAGTACTAGCGGGGGGGCTACCGGGGAGCTGTTTTTT. As protein: CASSTSGGATGELFF. The rearrangement uses TRBV19 and TRBJ2-2, with TRBD2 identical over 12 bases. V was clipped by 4 bases and J by 5 bases; unmatched bases: 2. The germline V gene encodes CDR1 LNHDA and CDR2 SQIVND (reference sequence). The CDR3 length is 15 residues. Filled out from reference TRBV19 and TRBJ2-2, the complete variable domain reads DGGITQSPKYLFRKEGQNVTLSCEQNLNHDAMYWYRQDPGQGLRLIYYSQIVNDFQKGDIAEGYSVSREKKESFPLTVTSAQKNPTAFYLCASSTSGGATGELFFGEGSRLTVL.

CDR3 region: CASSPGVATLNEQFF. The CDR3, as DNA: TGTGCCAGTAGCCCAGGTGTGGCGACGCTCAATGAGCAGTTCTTC. This rearrangement joins TRBV19 to TRBJ2-1; D unclear. The CDR3 covers 15 residues. CDR1 and CDR2 from the germline V gene are LNHDA and SQIVND (reference sequence). Trimming took 6 bases from V and 6 from J, leaving 18 bases between them.

CDR3 in amino acids: CASSEDVGYGYTF. Here the CDR3 DNA reads TGTGCCAGCAGTGAAGACGTGGGTTATGGCTACACCTTC. This chain uses TRBV6-1 with TRBJ1-2; unclear D gene. Looked up from germline, CDR1 is MNHNS and CDR2 is SASEGT. The CDR3 length is 13 residues. Trimming left V 1 base short and J 5 bases short, with 8 bases between.

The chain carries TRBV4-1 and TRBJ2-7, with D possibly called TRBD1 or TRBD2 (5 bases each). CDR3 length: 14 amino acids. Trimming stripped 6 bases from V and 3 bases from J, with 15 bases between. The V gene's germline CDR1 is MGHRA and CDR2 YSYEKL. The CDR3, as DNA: TGCGCCAGCAGTCTTACTTGGGACCGCTACGAGCAGTACTTC. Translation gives CASSLTWDRYEQYF.

The CDR3 DNA reads as TGTGCCAGCAGCTTGGGCGGAAACTATGGCTACACCTTC. Its protein is CASSLGGNYGYTF. This chain connects TRBV11-1 to TRBJ1-2; D not resolved. The V end was cut by 3 bases, the J end by 2 bases, with 7 bases between. Germline V lookup: CDR1 SGHAT, CDR2 FQDESV (reference sequence). The CDR3 is 13 amino acids.

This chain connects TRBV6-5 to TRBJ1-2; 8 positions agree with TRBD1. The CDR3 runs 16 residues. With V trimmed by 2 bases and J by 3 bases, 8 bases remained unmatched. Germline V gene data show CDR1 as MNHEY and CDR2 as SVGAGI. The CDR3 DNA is TGTGCCAGCAGTTACCGAGGTCCACAGGGGGACTATGGCTACACCTTC. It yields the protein CASSYRGPQGDYGYTF.

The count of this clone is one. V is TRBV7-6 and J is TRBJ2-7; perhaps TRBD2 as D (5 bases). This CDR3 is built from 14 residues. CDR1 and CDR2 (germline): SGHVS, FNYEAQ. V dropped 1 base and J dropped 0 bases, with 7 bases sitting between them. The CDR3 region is CASSLGTDSYEQYF. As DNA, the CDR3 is TGTGCCAGCAGCTTAGGGACTGACTCCTACGAGCAGTACTTC.

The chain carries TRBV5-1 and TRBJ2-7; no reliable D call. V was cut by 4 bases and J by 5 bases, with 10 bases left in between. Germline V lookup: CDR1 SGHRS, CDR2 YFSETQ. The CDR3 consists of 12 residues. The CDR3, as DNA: TGCGCCAGCAGCGCTAACCCCGACGAGCAGTACTTC. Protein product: CASSANPDEQYF.

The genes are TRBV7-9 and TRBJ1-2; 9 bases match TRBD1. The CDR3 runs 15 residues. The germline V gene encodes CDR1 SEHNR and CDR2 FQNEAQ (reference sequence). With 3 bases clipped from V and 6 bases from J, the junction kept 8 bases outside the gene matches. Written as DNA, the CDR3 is TGTGCCAGCAGCTTTCTTTCGACAGGGGGAGATGGCTACACCTTC. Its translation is CASSFLSTGGDGYTF.

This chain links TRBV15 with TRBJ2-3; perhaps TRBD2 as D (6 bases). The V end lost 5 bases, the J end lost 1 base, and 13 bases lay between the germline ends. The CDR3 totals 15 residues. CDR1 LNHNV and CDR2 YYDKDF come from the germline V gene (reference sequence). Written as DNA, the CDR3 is TGTGCCACCAGCTTCGCGGGGTTGGGCACAGATACGCAGTATTTT. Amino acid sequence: CATSFAGLGTDTQYF.

The CDR3, as DNA: TGTGCCGCCAGGGGACTGGGGGAAAAACTGTTTTTT. Translating gives CAARGLGEKLFF. V gene TRBV6-1 combines with J gene TRBJ1-4; D possibly corresponds to TRBD1 (6 bases). The length of the CDR3 is 12 residues. Per the germline V gene, CDR1 is MNHNS and CDR2 is SASEGT. The V gene lost 11 bases and the J gene lost 8 bases, with 15 bases spanning the gap.

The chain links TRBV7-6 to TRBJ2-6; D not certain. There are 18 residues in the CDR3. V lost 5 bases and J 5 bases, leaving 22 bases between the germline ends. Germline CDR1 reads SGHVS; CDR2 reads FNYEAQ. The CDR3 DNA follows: TGTGCCAGCAGCGATTGTAGTGAATCTCAAAGTCGGGCCAACGTCCTGACTTTC. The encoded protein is CASSDCSESQSRANVLTF.

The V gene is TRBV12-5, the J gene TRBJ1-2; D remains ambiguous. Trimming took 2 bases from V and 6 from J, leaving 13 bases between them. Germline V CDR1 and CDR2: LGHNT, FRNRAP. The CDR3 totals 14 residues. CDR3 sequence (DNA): TGTGCTAGTGGTTTGACGGGCAGTGCAGATGGCTACACCTTC. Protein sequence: CASGLTGSADGYTF.

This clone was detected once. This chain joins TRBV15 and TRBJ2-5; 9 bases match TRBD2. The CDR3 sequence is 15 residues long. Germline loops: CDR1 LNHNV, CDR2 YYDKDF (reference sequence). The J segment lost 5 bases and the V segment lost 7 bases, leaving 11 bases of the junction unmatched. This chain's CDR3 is CATTLAGLARETQYF. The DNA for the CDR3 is TGTGCCACCACCCTAGCGGGGCTAGCCCGGGAGACCCAGTACTTC.

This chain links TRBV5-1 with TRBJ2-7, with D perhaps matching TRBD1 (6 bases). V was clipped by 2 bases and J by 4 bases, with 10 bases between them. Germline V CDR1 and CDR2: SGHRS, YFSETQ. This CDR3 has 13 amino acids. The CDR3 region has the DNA TGCGCCAGCAGCTTCAGGGGCGAGTACGAGCAGTACTTC. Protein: CASSFRGEYEQYF.